The source of this T cell receptor (beta chain) is a study of T cells in Graves' hyperthyroidism and ophthalmopathy. Concerning this clonotype: The antigen is undetermined.

The authors took PBMCs from roughly 9.3 ml fresh peripheral blood. Study results and caveats: Ophthalmopathy, which appeared later, was predicted by the model a median approximately 6.7 months before onset. Ophthalmopathy could be told apart from stable hyperthyroidism with a 13 V-J model.

Regions amplified from RNA transcripts were the TCR beta CDR3 regions. TCR CDR3 regions were first amplified by RT-PCR with HTBI primers. TCRdb reprocessed the multiplex PCR reads with MiXCR, giving one entry per CDR3 protein. Among about 270,000 distinct CDR3 sequences listed, 22% were seen once. V was shortened by 7 bases and J by 5 bases, with 10 bases between the two germline ends. The CDR3 is made up of 11 amino acids. Germline-derived CDR1 and CDR2 are SQVTM and ANQGSEA. The sequence was obtained from a man aged 25 to 40 with Graves' ophthalmopathy. The chain links TRBV29-1 to TRBJ2-3; unclear D gene. Sequencing was performed on blood. The CDR3 nucleotides are TGCAGCGCCCGGGTCCGAGATACGCAGTATTTT. Amino acids: CSARVRDTQYF.